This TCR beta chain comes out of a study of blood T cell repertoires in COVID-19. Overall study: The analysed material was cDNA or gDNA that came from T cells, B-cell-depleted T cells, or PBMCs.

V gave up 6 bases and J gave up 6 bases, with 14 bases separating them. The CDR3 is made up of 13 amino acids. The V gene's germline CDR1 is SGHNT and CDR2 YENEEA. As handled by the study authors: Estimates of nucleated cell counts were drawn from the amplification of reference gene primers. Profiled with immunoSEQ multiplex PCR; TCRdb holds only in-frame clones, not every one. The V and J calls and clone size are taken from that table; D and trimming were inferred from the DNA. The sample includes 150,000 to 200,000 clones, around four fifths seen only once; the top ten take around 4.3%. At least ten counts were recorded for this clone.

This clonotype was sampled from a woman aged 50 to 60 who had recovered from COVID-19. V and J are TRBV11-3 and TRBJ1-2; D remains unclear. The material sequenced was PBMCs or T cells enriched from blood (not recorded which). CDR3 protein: CASRPGSQDGYTF. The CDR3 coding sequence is TGTGCCAGCAGGCCGGGTTCCCAAGATGGCTACACCTTC.